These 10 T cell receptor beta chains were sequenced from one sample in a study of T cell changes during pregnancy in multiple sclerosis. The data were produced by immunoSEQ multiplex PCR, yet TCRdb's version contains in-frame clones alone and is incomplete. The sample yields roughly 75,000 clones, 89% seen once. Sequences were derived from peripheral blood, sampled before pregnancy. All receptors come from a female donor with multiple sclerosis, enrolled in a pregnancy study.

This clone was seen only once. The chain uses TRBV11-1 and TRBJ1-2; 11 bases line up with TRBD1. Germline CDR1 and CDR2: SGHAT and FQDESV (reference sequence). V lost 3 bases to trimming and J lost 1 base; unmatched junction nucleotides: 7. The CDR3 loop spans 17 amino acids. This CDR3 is CASSFDPGTGGNYGYTF. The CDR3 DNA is TGTGCCAGCAGCTTCGACCCCGGGACAGGGGGTAACTATGGCTACACCTTC.

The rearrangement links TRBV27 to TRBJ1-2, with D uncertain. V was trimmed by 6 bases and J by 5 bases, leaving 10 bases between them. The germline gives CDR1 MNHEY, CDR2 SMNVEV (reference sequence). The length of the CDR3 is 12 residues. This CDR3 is CASRTGVYGYTF. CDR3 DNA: TGTGCCAGCAGAACCGGTGTATATGGCTACACCTTC.

The CDR3: CAISEGGSQANYGYTF. For the CDR3, the DNA is TGTGCCATCAGTGAGGGGGGCAGTCAAGCTAACTATGGCTACACCTTC. The chain combines TRBV10-3 with TRBJ1-2, with D tentatively TRBD1 (6 bases). This CDR3 spans 16 amino acids. Trimming took 2 bases from V and 0 from J, leaving 13 bases between them. CDR1 is ENHRY, CDR2 SYGVKD, per germline.

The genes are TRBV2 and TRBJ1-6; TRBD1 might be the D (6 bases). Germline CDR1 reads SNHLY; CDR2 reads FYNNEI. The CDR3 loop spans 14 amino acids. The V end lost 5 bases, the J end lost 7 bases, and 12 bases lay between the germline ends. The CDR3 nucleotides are TGTGCCAGCAGTCAGGCAGGGGAGAATTCACCCCTCCACTTT. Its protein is CASSQAGENSPLHF.

In DNA, the CDR3 is TGCGCCAGCAGTGAGTGGGCCGACGACACAGATACGCAGTATTTT. It yields the protein CASSEWADDTDTQYF. The chain carries TRBV10-1 and TRBJ2-3; D uncertain. V was clipped by 1 base and J by 2 bases, with 10 bases between them. The germline V gene has CDR1 WNHNN and CDR2 SYGVQD (reference sequence). CDR3 length: 15 amino acids.

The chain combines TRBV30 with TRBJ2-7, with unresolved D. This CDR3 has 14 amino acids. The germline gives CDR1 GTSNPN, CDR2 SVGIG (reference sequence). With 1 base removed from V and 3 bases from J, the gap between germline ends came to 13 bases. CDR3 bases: TGTGCCTGGAGTGGAATGGAGCTCGGCTACGAGCAGTACTTC. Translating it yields CAWSGMELGYEQYF.

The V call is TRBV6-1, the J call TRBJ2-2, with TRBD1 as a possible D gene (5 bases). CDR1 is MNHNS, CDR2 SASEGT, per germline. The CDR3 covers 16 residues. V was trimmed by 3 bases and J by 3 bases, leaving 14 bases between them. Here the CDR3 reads CASSDSGNSHTGELFF. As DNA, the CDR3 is TGTGCCAGCAGTGATTCAGGGAATAGTCACACCGGGGAGCTGTTTTTT.

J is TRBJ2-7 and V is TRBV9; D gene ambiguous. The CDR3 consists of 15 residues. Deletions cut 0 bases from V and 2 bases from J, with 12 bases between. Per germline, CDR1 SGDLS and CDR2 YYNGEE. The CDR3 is CASSVGPVPTYEQYF. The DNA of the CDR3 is TGTGCCAGCAGCGTAGGCCCAGTCCCAACCTACGAGCAGTACTTC. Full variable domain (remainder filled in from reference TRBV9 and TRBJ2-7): DSGVTQTPKHLITATGQRVTLRCSPRSGDLSVYWYQQSLDQGLQFLIQYYNGEERAKGNILERFSAQQFPDLHSELNLSSLELGDSALYFCASSVGPVPTYEQYFGPGTRLTVT.

The CDR3: CASTGQMYNEQFF. As DNA, the CDR3 is TGTGCCAGCACGGGACAGATGTACAATGAGCAGTTCTTC. The chain recombines TRBV2 with TRBJ2-1; 7 bases fit TRBD1. The CDR3 contains 13 residues. The germline V gene has CDR1 SNHLY and CDR2 FYNNEI. The ends lost 7 bases at V and 4 bases at J; junction bases unmatched: 4.

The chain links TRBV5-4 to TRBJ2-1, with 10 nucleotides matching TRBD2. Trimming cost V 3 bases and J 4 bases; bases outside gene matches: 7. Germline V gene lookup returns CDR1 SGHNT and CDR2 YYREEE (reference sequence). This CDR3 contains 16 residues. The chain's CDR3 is CASSSSASGGYNEQFF. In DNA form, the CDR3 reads TGTGCCAGCAGCTCCTCGGCTAGCGGGGGTTACAATGAGCAGTTCTTC.